This T cell receptor beta chain came from a study of OX40 agonist ivuxolimab in advanced cancers. The overall study: It was ivuxolimab, an agonistic anti-OX40 (CD134) antibody, that patients were treated with. Prior anti-PD-1, anti-PD-L1 or anti-CTLA-4 therapy was allowed; 35% to 40% had some.

Note on this clone: Its antigen is as yet unknown.

Overall study findings and caveats: Some patients who did not respond also had low normalized T-cell clonal expansion.

Clones were read by immunoSEQ multiplex PCR, and TCRdb kept only the in-frame ones, dropping some. In the table there are 40,000 to 50,000 clones, approximately 86% of which are singletons. The sample was CD4+ or CD8+ T cells sorted from blood, taken in a trial of the OX40 agonist ivuxolimab. The clonotype was recovered from an adult with an advanced solid tumor such as melanoma, head and neck, liver or kidney cancer.

CDR3 bases: TGTGCCAGCAGCCATGGCGGGCAGGCGGGGGAGCAGTACTTC. This encodes CASSHGGQAGEQYF. The gene calls are TRBV16 and TRBJ2-7; TRBD2 might be the D (6 bases). V lost 3 bases, J lost 7 bases, and 16 bases lay in between. Germline lookup yields CDR1 KGHSY and CDR2 FQNENV. This CDR3 is built from 14 residues.